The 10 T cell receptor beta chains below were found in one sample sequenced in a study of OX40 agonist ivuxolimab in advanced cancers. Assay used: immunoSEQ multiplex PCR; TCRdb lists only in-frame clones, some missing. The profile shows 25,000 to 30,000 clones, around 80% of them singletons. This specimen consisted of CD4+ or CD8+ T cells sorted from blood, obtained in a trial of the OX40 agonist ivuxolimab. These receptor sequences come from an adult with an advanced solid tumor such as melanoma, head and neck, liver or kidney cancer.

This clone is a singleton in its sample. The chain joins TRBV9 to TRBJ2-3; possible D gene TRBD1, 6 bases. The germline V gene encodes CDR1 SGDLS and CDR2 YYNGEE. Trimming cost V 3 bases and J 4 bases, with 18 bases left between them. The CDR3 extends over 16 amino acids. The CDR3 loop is CASSGENRVSPDTQYF. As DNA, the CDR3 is TGTGCCAGCAGCGGGGAGAACAGGGTTTCGCCAGATACGCAGTATTTT.

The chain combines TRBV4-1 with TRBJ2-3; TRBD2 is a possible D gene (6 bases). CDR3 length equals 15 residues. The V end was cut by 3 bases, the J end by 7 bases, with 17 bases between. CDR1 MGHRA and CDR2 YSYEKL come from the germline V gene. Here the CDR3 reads CASSQLGGAGNTQYF. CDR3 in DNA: TGCGCCAGCAGCCAGTTAGGAGGGGCGGGGAATACGCAGTATTTT.

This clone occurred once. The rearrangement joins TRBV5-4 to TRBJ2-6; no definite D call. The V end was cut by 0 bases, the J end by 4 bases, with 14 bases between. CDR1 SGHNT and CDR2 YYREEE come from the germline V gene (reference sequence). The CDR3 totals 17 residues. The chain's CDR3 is CASSLVLVDSGANVLTF. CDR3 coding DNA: TGTGCCAGCAGCTTGGTGCTAGTAGATTCAGGGGCCAACGTCCTGACTTTC.

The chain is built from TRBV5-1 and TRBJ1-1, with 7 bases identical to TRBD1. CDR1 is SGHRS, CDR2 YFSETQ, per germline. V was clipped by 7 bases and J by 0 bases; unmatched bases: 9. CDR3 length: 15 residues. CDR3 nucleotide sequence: TGCGCCAGCGCACCGGGACAGTTCTTGAACACTGAAGCTTTCTTT. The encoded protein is CASAPGQFLNTEAFF.

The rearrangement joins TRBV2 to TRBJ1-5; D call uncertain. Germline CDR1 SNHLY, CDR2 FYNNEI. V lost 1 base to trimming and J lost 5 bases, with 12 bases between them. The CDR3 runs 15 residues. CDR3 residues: CASSEGWASYQPQHF. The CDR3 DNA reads TGTGCCAGCAGTGAAGGATGGGCCTCCTATCAGCCCCAGCATTTT.

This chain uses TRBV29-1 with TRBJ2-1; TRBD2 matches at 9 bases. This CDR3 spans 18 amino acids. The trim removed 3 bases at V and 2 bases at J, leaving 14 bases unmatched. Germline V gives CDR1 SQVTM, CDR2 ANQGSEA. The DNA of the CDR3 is TGCAGCGTTGATGGTCTAGCGGGAAAAGTTCGCGCCTACAATGAGCAGTTCTTC. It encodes CSVDGLAGKVRAYNEQFF.

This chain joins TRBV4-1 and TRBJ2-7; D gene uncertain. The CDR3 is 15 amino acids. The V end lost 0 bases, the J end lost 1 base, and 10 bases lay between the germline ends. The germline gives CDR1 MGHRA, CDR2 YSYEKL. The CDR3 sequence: CASSQEDKGSYEQYF. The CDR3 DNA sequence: TGCGCCAGCAGCCAAGAGGATAAGGGATCCTACGAGCAGTACTTC.

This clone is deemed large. Here the CDR3 reads CASSLDGLHNEQFF. The CDR3 DNA reads as TGTGCCAGCAGCTTAGATGGCCTACACAATGAGCAGTTCTTC. The chain uses TRBV7-9 and TRBJ2-1; D is ambiguous. Trimming left V 1 base short and J 5 bases short, with 9 bases between. CDR3 length: 14 amino acids. CDR1 and CDR2 (germline): SEHNR, FQNEAQ (reference sequence).

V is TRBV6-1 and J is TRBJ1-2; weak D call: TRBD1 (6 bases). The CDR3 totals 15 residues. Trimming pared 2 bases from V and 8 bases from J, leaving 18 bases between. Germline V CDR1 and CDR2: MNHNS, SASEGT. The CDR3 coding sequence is TGTGCCAGCAGTGAAAAAGGGGGGGAGTGGGGAGGCTACACCTTC. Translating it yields CASSEKGGEWGGYTF.

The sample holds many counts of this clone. The CDR3, as DNA: TGTGCCAGTAGCCTGCCGGGGGCTCCCTCCTACGAGCAGTACTTC. Amino acids: CASSLPGAPSYEQYF. This chain joins TRBV19 and TRBJ2-7, with D possibly called TRBD1 or TRBD2 (6 bases each). The V gene lost 6 bases and the J gene lost 0 bases, with 15 bases spanning the gap. Germline V gives CDR1 LNHDA, CDR2 SQIVND (reference sequence). The CDR3 runs to 15 residues.